This TCR beta chain was identified in a study of response to subunit inactivated influenza vaccine. Points from the study as a whole: After each seasonal influenza vaccination, few new T cells are recruited, the authors suggested.

TCRdb independently ran MiXCR on the RT-PCR reads; one entry per CDR3 protein. The top ten clones hold under 2.5% of a sample with hundreds of thousands of distinct CDR3 sequences, less than 30% of them seen once. CDR1 and CDR2 from the germline V gene are DFQATT and SNEGSKA (reference sequence). Trimming took off 5 bases at V and 2 bases at J, with 11 bases between the two ends. The CDR3 extends over 13 amino acids. The table lists this clonotype with a few counts. Its antigen is still unknown. The sequence was collected from a man over 45 who received an inactivated influenza vaccine. This chain connects TRBV20-1 to TRBJ2-3; D is perhaps TRBD2 (6 bases). The material was CD4+ T cells sorted from PBMCs, obtained 4 to 6 days after vaccination. Here the CDR3 reads CSAVRTTTDTQYF. The CDR3 DNA sequence: TGCAGTGCTGTCAGGACTACCACAGATACGCAGTATTTT.